This TCR beta chain was found in a study of cytomegalovirus exposure and HLA in healthy donors. Whole-study context: Unique TCRs from HLA-typed donors, 70 million to 100 million of them, were held in an early data release.

Study-wide results and limits: There were 150 or so TCR beta chains listed as cytomegalovirus-associated. Compared with the roughly 670-donor mean, an Asian-associated ancestry cluster reportedly had fewer N-insertions, according to a later analysis.

This CDR3 has 17 residues. Germline lookup yields CDR1 MNHNS and CDR2 SASEGT. The trim removed 4 bases at V and 2 bases at J, leaving 7 bases unmatched. Primers: 60 Vbeta forward and 13 Jbeta reverse. Sequencing used immunoSEQ multiplex PCR; TCRdb keeps in-frame clones, though not all of them. This sample contains 50,000 to 70,000 clones. About this clone: Its antigen remains unknown.

This receptor was obtained from a male donor in good health and CMV-seronegative. The sample taken for sequencing was PBMCs. The gene calls are TRBV6-1 and TRBJ1-6; 8 bases line up with TRBD1. Here the CDR3 DNA reads TGTGCCAGCAGTGCCCCCTCAGGGGGCCCCTATAATTCACCCCTCCACTTT. Residues: CASSAPSGGPYNSPLHF.